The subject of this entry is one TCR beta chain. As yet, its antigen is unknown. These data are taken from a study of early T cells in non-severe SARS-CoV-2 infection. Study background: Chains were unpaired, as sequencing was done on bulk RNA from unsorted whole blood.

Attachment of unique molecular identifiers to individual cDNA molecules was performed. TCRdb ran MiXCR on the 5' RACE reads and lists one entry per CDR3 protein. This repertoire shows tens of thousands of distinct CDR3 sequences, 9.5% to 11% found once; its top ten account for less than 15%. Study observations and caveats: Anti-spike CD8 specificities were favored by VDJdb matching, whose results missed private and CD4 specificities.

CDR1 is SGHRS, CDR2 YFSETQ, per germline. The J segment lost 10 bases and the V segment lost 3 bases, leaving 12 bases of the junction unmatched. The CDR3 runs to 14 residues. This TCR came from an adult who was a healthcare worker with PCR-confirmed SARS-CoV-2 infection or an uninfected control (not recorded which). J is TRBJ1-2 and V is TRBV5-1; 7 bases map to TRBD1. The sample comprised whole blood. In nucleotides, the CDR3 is TGCGCCAGCAGCTCGGACAGGCCTGAAGATGTCTACACCTTC. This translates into CASSSDRPEDVYTF.